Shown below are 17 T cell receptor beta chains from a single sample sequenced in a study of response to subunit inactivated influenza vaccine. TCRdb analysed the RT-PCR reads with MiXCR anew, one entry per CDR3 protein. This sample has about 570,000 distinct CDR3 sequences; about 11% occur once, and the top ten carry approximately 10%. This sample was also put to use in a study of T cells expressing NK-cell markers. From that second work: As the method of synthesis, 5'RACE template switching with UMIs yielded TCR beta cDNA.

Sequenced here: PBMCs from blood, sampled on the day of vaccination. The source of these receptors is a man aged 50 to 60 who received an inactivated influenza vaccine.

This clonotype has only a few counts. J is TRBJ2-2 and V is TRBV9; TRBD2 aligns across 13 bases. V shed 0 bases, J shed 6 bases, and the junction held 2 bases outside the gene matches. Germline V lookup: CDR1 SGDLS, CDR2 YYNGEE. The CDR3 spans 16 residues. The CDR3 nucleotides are TGTGCCAGCAGCGTAGCAGGACTAGCGGGAGCCGGGGAGCTGTTTTTT. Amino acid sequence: CASSVAGLAGAGELFF.

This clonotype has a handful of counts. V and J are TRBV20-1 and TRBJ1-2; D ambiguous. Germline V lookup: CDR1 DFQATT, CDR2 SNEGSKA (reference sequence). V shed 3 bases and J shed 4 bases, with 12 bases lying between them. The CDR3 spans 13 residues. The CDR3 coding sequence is TGCAGTGCTAGTACATCCCTCCTCTATGGCTACACCTTC. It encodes CSASTSLLYGYTF.

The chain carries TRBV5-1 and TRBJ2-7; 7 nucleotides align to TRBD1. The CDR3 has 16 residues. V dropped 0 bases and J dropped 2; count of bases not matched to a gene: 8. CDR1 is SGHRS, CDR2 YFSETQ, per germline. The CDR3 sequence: CASSLGFGQGAYEQYF. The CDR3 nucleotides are TGCGCCAGCAGCTTGGGGTTCGGCCAGGGGGCCTACGAGCAGTACTTC.

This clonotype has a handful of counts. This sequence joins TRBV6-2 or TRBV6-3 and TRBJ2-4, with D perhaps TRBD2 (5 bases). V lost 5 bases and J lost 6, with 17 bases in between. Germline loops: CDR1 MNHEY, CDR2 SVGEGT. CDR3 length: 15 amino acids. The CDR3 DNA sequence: TGTGCCAGCAGTAACCCCCCCATTGGGAGAAACATTCAGTACTTC. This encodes CASSNPPIGRNIQYF.

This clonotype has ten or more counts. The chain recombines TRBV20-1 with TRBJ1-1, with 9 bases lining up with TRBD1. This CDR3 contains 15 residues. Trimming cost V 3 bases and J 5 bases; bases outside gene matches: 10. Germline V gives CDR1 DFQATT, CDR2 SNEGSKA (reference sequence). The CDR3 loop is CSARPQQGAQTEAFF. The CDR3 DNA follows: TGCAGTGCTAGGCCCCAACAGGGGGCGCAAACTGAAGCTTTCTTT.

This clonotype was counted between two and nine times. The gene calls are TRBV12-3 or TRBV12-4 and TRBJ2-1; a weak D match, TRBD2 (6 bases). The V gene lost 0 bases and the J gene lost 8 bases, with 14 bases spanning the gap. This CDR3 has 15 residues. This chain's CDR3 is CASSLAPSVRHEQFF. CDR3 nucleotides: TGTGCCAGCAGTTTAGCGCCTAGCGTTAGGCATGAGCAGTTCTTC.

The CDR3 here is CSARISGNKQETQYF. The CDR3 DNA follows: TGCAGTGCTAGGATAAGCGGGAACAAGCAAGAGACCCAGTACTTC. This chain uses TRBV20-1 with TRBJ2-5; 7 nucleotides align to TRBD2. Germline V gene data show CDR1 as DFQATT and CDR2 as SNEGSKA (reference sequence). The CDR3 is 15 amino acids. V dropped 3 bases and J dropped 2; count of bases not matched to a gene: 9.

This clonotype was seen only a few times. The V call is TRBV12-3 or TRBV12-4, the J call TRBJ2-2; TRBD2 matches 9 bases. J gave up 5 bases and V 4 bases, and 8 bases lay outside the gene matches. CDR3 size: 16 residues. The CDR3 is CASSSSAGGLTGELFF. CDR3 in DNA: TGTGCCAGCAGTTCATCGGCGGGGGGGCTAACCGGGGAGCTGTTTTTT.

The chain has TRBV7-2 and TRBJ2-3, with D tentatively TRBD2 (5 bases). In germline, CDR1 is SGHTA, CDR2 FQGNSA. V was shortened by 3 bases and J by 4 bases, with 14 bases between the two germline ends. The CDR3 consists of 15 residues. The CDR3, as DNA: TGTGCCAGCAGCTTGGAGGCGGCGCGCGCAGATACGCAGTATTTT. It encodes CASSLEAARADTQYF.

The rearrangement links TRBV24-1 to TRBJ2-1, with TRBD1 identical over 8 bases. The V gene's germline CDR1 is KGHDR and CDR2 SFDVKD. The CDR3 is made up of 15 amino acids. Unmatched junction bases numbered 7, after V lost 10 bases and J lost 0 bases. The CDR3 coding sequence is TGTGCCACTCAACAGGGGGGCGGCTCCTACAATGAGCAGTTCTTC. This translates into CATQQGGGSYNEQFF.

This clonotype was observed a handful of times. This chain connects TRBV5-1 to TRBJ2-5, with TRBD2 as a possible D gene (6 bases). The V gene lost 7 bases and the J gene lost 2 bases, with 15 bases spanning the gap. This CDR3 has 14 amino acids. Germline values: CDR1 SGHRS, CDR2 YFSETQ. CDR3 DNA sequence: TGCGCCAGCCGGACTGGGGGGAAGCAAGAGACCCAGTACTTC. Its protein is CASRTGGKQETQYF.

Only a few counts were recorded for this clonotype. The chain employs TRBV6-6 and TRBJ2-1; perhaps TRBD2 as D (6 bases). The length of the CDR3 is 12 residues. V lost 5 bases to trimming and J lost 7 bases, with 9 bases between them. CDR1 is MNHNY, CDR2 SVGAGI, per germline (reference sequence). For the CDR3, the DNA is TGTGCCAGCAGTGGGACTGGGAATGAGCAGTTCTTC. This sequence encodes CASSGTGNEQFF.

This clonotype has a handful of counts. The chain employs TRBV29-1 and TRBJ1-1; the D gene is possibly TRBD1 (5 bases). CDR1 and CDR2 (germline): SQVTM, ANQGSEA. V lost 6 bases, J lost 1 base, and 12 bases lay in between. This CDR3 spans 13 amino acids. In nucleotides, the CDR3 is TGCAGCGTCAGAAGACAGCAGAACACTGAAGCTTTCTTT. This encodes CSVRRQQNTEAFF. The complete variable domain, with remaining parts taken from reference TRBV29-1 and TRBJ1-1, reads SAVISQKPSRDICQRGTSLTIQCQVDSQVTMMFWYRQQPGQSLTLIATANQGSEATYESGFVIDKFPISRPNLTFSTLTVSNMSPEDSSIYLCSVRRQQNTEAFFGQGTRLTVV.

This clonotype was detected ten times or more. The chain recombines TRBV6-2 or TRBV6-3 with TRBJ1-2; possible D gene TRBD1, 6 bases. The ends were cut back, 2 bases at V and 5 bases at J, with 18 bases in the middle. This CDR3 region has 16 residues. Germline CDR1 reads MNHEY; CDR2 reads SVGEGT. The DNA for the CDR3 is TGTGCCAGCAGTTACATTCCACGGAGGGGGTATTATGGCTACACCTTC. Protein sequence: CASSYIPRRGYYGYTF.

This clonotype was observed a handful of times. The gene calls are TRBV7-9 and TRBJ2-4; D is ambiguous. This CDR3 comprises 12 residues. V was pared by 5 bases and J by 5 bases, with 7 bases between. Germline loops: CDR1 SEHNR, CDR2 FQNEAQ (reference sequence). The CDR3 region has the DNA TGTGCCAGCAGCCCTATCGAAAACATTCAGTACTTC. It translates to CASSPIENIQYF. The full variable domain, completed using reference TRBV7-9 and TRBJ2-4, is DTGVSQNPRHKITKRGQNVTFRCDPISEHNRLYWYRQTLGQGPEFLTYFQNEAQLEKSRLLSDRFSAERPKGSFSTLEIQRTEQGDSAMYLCASSPIENIQYFGAGTRLSVL.

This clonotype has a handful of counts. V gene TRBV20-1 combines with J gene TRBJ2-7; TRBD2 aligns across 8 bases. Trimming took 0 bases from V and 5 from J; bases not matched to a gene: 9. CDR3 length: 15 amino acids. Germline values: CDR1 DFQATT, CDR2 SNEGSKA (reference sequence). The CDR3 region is CSARDWSGSVNEQYF. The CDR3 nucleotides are TGCAGTGCTAGAGATTGGAGCGGGAGTGTCAACGAGCAGTACTTC.

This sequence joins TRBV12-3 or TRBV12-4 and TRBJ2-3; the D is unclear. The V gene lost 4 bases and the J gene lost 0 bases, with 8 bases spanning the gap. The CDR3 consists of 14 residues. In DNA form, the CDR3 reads TGTGCCAGCAGTTCCATCGCTAGCACAGATACGCAGTATTTT. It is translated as CASSSIASTDTQYF.